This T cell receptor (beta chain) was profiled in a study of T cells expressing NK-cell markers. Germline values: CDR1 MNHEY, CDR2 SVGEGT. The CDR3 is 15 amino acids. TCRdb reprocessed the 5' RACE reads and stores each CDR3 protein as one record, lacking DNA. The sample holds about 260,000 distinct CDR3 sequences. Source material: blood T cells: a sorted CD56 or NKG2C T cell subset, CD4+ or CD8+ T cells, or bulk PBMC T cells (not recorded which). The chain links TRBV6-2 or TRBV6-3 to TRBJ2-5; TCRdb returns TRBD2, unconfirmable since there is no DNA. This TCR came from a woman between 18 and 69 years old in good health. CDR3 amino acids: CASSPASGSGKTQYF.